The present TCR beta chain was sequenced within a study of shared clonotypes between healthy human individuals. Study results and limitations: When naive CD4 clonotypes were compared across a handful of donors, 4% to 5.5% were shared. Unshared clonotypes carried lower generation probabilities than those common to all four donors. Sampling was confined to blood; repertoires within tissues likely differ.

The assay was immunoSEQ multiplex PCR, and TCRdb's table has in-frame clones only and misses some. The top ten hold about 1.1% of the sample, which has 2 million to 2.5 million clones, about 95% seen once. Terminally differentiated effector memory CD45RA+ cells were left out of the naive CD8 fraction, which was CD45RO-negative and positively selected for CCR7. Germline lookup yields CDR1 LNHDA and CDR2 SQIVND (reference sequence). The CDR3 consists of 17 residues. Trimming stripped 3 bases from V and 1 base from J, with 15 bases between. Points on this clone: What it binds is unknown.

The TCR comes from a man aged 18 to 29 in good health. The sequenced sample was naive CD8+ T cells sorted from blood. The chain recombines TRBV19 with TRBJ2-2, with D tentatively TRBD1 (6 bases). The CDR3 loop is CASSMGFGTLNTGELFF. The CDR3 nucleotides are TGTGCCAGTAGTATGGGCTTCGGGACACTGAACACCGGGGAGCTGTTTTTT.